Each of the 8 T cell receptor beta chains below was sequenced from the same sample in a study of control samples from healthy donors and cancer patients. The table came from immunoSEQ multiplex PCR; TCRdb's copy has only in-frame clones and leaves some out. The table records around 130,000 clones, around 89% of them present only once. What was sequenced was blood. All receptors come from a man aged 45-65 years in good health.

The genes are TRBV5-1 and TRBJ2-5; TRBD2 agrees at 12 bases. The CDR3 sequence is 16 residues long. Germline V gene lookup returns CDR1 SGHRS and CDR2 YFSETQ. Unmatched junction bases numbered 4, after V lost 0 bases and J lost 4 bases. Here the CDR3 DNA reads TGCGCCAGCAGCTTGGGTCTAGCGGGGGGGCGAGAGACCCAGTACTTC. It translates to CASSLGLAGGRETQYF.

The chain links TRBV7-8 to TRBJ1-5; TRBD1 might be the D (6 bases). The V and J ends lost 2 bases and 7 bases respectively, with 12 bases between them. This CDR3 contains 14 residues. Germline V gene sequence: CDR1 SGHVS, CDR2 FQNEAQ. In nucleotides, the CDR3 is TGTGCCAGCAGCTTAACAGGGACTGGACAGCCCCAGCATTTT. Its translation: CASSLTGTGQPQHF.

Regarding this clone: This sample also contains other DNA sequences that code for the same CDR3. CDR3 DNA: TGCGCCAGCAGCCAAGATTCAGTAAGCACAGATACGCAGTATTTT. Translating it yields CASSQDSVSTDTQYF. The chain joins TRBV4-1 to TRBJ2-3; D not resolved. The CDR3 totals 15 residues. Deletions cut 0 bases from V and 0 bases from J, with 7 bases between. Germline lookup yields CDR1 MGHRA and CDR2 YSYEKL.

The rearrangement joins TRBV5-1 to TRBJ2-3; D is possibly TRBD1 or TRBD2 (5 bases each). CDR3 size: 14 residues. The V gene's germline CDR1 is SGHRS and CDR2 YFSETQ. V gave up 0 bases and J gave up 6 bases, with 11 bases separating them. CDR3 residues: CASSLEAREDTQYF. In DNA, the CDR3 is TGCGCCAGCAGCTTGGAGGCCAGGGAGGATACGCAGTATTTT.

The rearrangement links TRBV12-3 or TRBV12-4 to TRBJ2-3, with 7 bases identical to TRBD2. The CDR3 has 13 amino acids. Trimming took 6 bases from V and 3 from J; bases not matched to a gene: 3. CDR3 sequence: CASRSGVTDTQYF. In DNA form, the CDR3 reads TGTGCCAGCAGAAGCGGGGTGACAGATACGCAGTATTTT.

J is TRBJ1-2 and V is TRBV7-9, with D uncertain. Germline-derived CDR1 and CDR2 are SEHNR and FQNEAQ (reference sequence). The V and J ends lost 5 bases and 6 bases respectively, with 16 bases between them. The CDR3 contains 14 residues. Here the CDR3 reads CASSPAGRADGYTF. The DNA of the CDR3 is TGTGCCAGCAGCCCCGCTGGGAGGGCAGATGGCTACACCTTC.

The V and J genes are TRBV9 and TRBJ2-2; no definite D call. Germline V gene sequence: CDR1 SGDLS, CDR2 YYNGEE. The V and J ends lost 0 bases and 7 bases respectively, with 7 bases between them. This CDR3 is 13 amino acids long. The DNA for the CDR3 is TGTGCCAGCAGCGTAGTAAGGCACGGGGAGCTGTTTTTT. Translating it yields CASSVVRHGELFF. Based on the CDR3 plus reference TRBV9 and TRBJ2-2, the full variable domain is DSGVTQTPKHLITATGQRVTLRCSPRSGDLSVYWYQQSLDQGLQFLIQYYNGEERAKGNILERFSAQQFPDLHSELNLSSLELGDSALYFCASSVVRHGELFFGEGSRLTVL.

V gene TRBV14 combines with J gene TRBJ2-5; D could derive from TRBD1 or TRBD2 (5 bases each). Germline V CDR1 and CDR2: SGHDN, FVKESK. The CDR3 is 17 amino acids. V gave up 1 base and J gave up 5 bases, with 20 bases separating them. The CDR3 DNA is TGTGCCAGCAGCCAAGTGTTGGGCAGGGACGGCTCGGAGACCCAGTACTTC. Translating it yields CASSQVLGRDGSETQYF.